Below are 21 T cell receptor beta chains sequenced from a single sample in a study of cytomegalovirus exposure and HLA in healthy donors. PCR involved 60 Vbeta and 13 Jbeta primers. Clones were sequenced by immunoSEQ multiplex PCR, and TCRdb holds only the in-frame ones, with some missing. Here the sample spans approximately 120,000 clones, roughly 80% being singletons. The source material was PBMCs. These receptors were obtained from a man younger than 45 in good health and CMV-seropositive.

J is TRBJ2-7 and V is TRBV13; D might be TRBD2 (6 bases). Germline values: CDR1 PRHDT, CDR2 FYEKMQ (reference sequence). Trimming shortened V by 5 bases and J by 2 bases, and 16 bases separated the two germline ends. This CDR3 is 15 amino acids long. The chain's CDR3 is CASSPGRGAPYEQYF. The CDR3 DNA sequence: TGTGCCAGCAGCCCCGGGCGGGGCGCCCCCTACGAGCAGTACTTC.

The chain is built from TRBV6-5 and TRBJ2-1; the D gene is possibly TRBD2 (6 bases). From germline, CDR1 is MNHEY and CDR2 SVGAGI. The CDR3 runs to 13 residues. V was shortened by 2 bases and J by 9 bases, with 11 bases between the two germline ends. CDR3 region: CASSYRGWGEQFF. The CDR3 DNA sequence: TGTGCCAGCAGTTACCGGGGGTGGGGTGAGCAGTTCTTC.

The chain is built from TRBV2 and TRBJ2-5; 8 bases are shared with TRBD2. Germline CDR1 is SNHLY and CDR2 is FYNNEI. Trimming at V came to 8 bases and at J to 2 bases, leaving 7 bases not matched to a gene. The CDR3 spans 14 residues. In DNA, the CDR3 is TGTGCCAGCGTCGGGGGGGCGGTGCAAGAGACCCAGTACTTC. Translating it yields CASVGGAVQETQYF.

The chain carries TRBV6-1 and TRBJ1-5, with D unclear. This CDR3 is 12 amino acids long. V gave up 8 bases and J gave up 5 bases, with 10 bases separating them. CDR1 is MNHNS and CDR2 is SASEGT in the germline V gene. CDR3 sequence (DNA): TGTGCCAGCGGCGGGGTGGATCAGCCCCAGCATTTT. Protein product: CASGGVDQPQHF.

The gene calls are TRBV7-3 and TRBJ2-1; possible D gene TRBD1, 6 bases. Between the trimmed V and J ends, which lost 3 bases and 9 bases, there was a span of 12 bases. This CDR3 contains 13 residues. Germline assignment: CDR1 SGHTA and CDR2 FQGTGA. The CDR3 is CASSFLQGTEQFF. For the CDR3, the DNA is TGTGCCAGCAGCTTCCTCCAGGGGACTGAGCAGTTCTTC.

The genes are TRBV6-5 and TRBJ2-1; 11 positions agree with TRBD2. The germline V gene has CDR1 MNHEY and CDR2 SVGAGI. J gave up 7 bases and V 2 bases, and 7 bases lay outside the gene matches. This CDR3 has 16 residues. CDR3 coding DNA: TGTGCCAGCAGTTACCGCCGACTAGCGGGGCGAAATGAGCAGTTCTTC. Its translation: CASSYRRLAGRNEQFF.

This rearrangement joins TRBV11-3 to TRBJ2-3; D unresolved. Germline V gives CDR1 SGHNT, CDR2 YENEEA. This CDR3 is built from 13 residues. Trimming removed 3 bases at V and 0 bases at J, with 4 bases between. This chain's CDR3 is CASSLASTDTQYF. The CDR3, as DNA: TGTGCCAGCAGCTTGGCAAGCACAGATACGCAGTATTTT.

The chain couples TRBV7-3 to TRBJ1-2, with TRBD1 matching 10 bases. Losses at the gene ends were 4 bases for V and 4 bases for J; bases not matched to a gene: 0. The CDR3 consists of 13 residues. Germline loops: CDR1 SGHTA, CDR2 FQGTGA. CDR3 DNA: TGTGCCAGCAGCTGGACAGGGGGCTATGGCTACACCTTC. Protein product: CASSWTGGYGYTF.

The sample holds one count of this clone. This chain links TRBV10-3 with TRBJ1-5; 9 bases agree with TRBD1. J was trimmed by 4 bases and V by 6 bases; bases with no gene match: 7. There are 15 residues in the CDR3. Germline assignment: CDR1 ENHRY and CDR2 SYGVKD. The CDR3 sequence: CAIRNPGQGNQPQHF. The CDR3 DNA reads TGTGCCATCAGAAACCCGGGACAGGGTAATCAGCCCCAGCATTTT.

The V gene is TRBV5-1, the J gene TRBJ2-1; possibly TRBD1 for D (6 bases). V lost 2 bases and J lost 0, with 12 bases in between. This CDR3 has 16 amino acids. Looked up from germline, CDR1 is SGHRS and CDR2 is YFSETQ. The DNA for the CDR3 is TGCGCCAGCAGCTTCTACAGGGTGAACTCCTACAATGAGCAGTTCTTC. Translated, it gives CASSFYRVNSYNEQFF.

V is TRBV10-3 and J is TRBJ1-6; 8 bases map to TRBD1. The CDR3 is 13 residues long. Germline lookup yields CDR1 ENHRY and CDR2 SYGVKD. J lost 10 bases, V lost 11 bases, and 10 bases had no gene match. The CDR3 here is CASQGGVESPLHF. The CDR3 region has the DNA TGTGCCTCACAGGGGGGCGTGGAATCACCCCTCCACTTT.

The CDR3 here is CASSPGQGEIGNYGYTF. CDR3 bases: TGTGCCAGCAGTCCCGGACAGGGAGAGATAGGAAACTATGGCTACACCTTC. V usage is TRBV27 and J usage is TRBJ1-2; 8 nucleotides agree with TRBD1. From germline, CDR1 is MNHEY and CDR2 SMNVEV (reference sequence). The CDR3 totals 17 residues. V lost 5 bases to trimming and J lost 2 bases; unmatched junction nucleotides: 13.

The chain employs TRBV6-6 and TRBJ1-2, with D perhaps TRBD1 (5 bases). This CDR3 is 15 amino acids long. Trimming stripped 8 bases from V and 0 bases from J, with 16 bases between. Per germline, CDR1 MNHNY and CDR2 SVGAGI (reference sequence). The CDR3 sequence is CASRPGAYTNYGYTF. CDR3 DNA: TGTGCCAGCCGACCTGGGGCCTATACTAACTATGGCTACACCTTC.

The chain has TRBV2 and TRBJ2-1; TRBD2 might be the D (6 bases). Trimming took off 6 bases at V and 10 bases at J, with 13 bases between the two ends. The CDR3 runs to 12 residues. CDR1 is SNHLY, CDR2 FYNNEI, per germline. The CDR3 region is CASSSWGVEQFF. The DNA of the CDR3 is TGTGCCAGCAGCTCGTGGGGGGTGGAGCAGTTCTTC.

This clone came up a few times. This chain uses TRBV7-3 with TRBJ2-5; D ambiguous. From germline, CDR1 is SGHTA and CDR2 FQGTGA. V was clipped by 4 bases and J by 5 bases, with 11 bases between them. The length of the CDR3 is 13 residues. CDR3 amino acids: CASSSTLRETQYF. In nucleotides, the CDR3 is TGTGCCAGCAGCTCGACTCTCCGGGAGACCCAGTACTTC.

V usage is TRBV5-1 and J usage is TRBJ1-1, with 10 bases matching TRBD1. Germline CDR1 is SGHRS and CDR2 is YFSETQ. This CDR3 is 18 amino acids long. Unmatched junction bases numbered 13, after V lost 0 bases and J lost 5 bases. The CDR3 DNA sequence: TGCGCCAGCAGCTTGGGGGGGACAGGGGTCATGACGTGGACTGAAGCTTTCTTT. Encoded protein: CASSLGGTGVMTWTEAFF. The variable domain in full, with the rest retrieved from reference TRBV5-1 and TRBJ1-1, is KAGVTQTPRYLIKTRGQQVTLSCSPISGHRSVSWYQQTPGQGLQFLFEYFSETQRNKGNFPGRFSGRQFSNSRSEMNVSTLELGDSALYLCASSLGGTGVMTWTEAFFGQGTRLTVV.

This clone was detected only a few times. The chain's CDR3 is CASSGGVVYNEQFF. The CDR3 DNA reads TGTGCCAGCAGCGGGGGGGTGGTTTACAATGAGCAGTTCTTC. The chain joins TRBV28 to TRBJ2-1; TRBD2 aligns across 8 bases. Germline V CDR1 and CDR2: MDHEN, SYDVKM. J lost 4 bases, V lost 6 bases, and 5 bases had no gene match. There are 14 residues in the CDR3.

V gene TRBV4-1 combines with J gene TRBJ2-1; 11 nucleotides line up with TRBD2. The CDR3 sequence is 18 residues long. CDR1 is MGHRA and CDR2 is YSYEKL in the germline V gene. The V segment lost 1 base and the J segment 3 bases; nucleotides outside the gene matches: 8. The CDR3 protein is CASSQALLGTSGYNEQFF. Written as DNA, the CDR3 is TGCGCCAGCAGCCAAGCCTTACTCGGGACTAGCGGCTACAATGAGCAGTTCTTC.

V and J are TRBV20-1 and TRBJ2-7, with D maybe TRBD1 (6 bases). Trimming left V 8 bases short and J 2 bases short, with 7 bases between. This CDR3 spans 10 amino acids. The germline gives CDR1 DFQATT, CDR2 SNEGSKA (reference sequence). The CDR3 reads CSTGTYEQYF. For the CDR3, the DNA is TGCAGTACAGGGACCTACGAGCAGTACTTC.

In its sample, this clone was seen once. The CDR3 sequence is CATRSTGDNQPQHF. For the CDR3, the DNA is TGTGCCACCAGGTCGACAGGGGACAATCAGCCCCAGCATTTT. This chain joins TRBV15 and TRBJ1-5; 8 bases fit TRBD1. Germline V gene sequence: CDR1 LNHNV, CDR2 YYDKDF (reference sequence). The junction had 4 bases not matched to a gene; V was cut back by 6 bases and J by 3 bases. The length of the CDR3 is 14 residues.

The chain links TRBV28 to TRBJ1-2, with 8 bases that match TRBD1. The V gene end was trimmed by 6 bases and the J gene end by 6 bases; junction bases not matched to a gene: 15. The CDR3 consists of 16 residues. Germline V gene sequence: CDR1 MDHEN, CDR2 SYDVKM. DNA for the CDR3: TGTGCCAGCAGCCAGTTTGAATCGGGACAGGAAAATGGCTACACCTTC. As protein: CASSQFESGQENGYTF.